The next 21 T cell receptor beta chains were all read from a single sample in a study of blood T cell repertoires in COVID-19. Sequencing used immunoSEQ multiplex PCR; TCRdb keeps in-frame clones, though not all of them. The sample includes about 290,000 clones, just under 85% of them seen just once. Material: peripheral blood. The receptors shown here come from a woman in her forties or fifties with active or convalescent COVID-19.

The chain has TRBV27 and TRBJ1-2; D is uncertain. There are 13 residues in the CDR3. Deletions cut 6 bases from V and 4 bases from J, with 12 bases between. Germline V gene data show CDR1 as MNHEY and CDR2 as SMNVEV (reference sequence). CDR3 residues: CASRTTAGYGYTF. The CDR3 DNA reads TGTGCCAGCAGGACTACCGCTGGCTATGGCTACACCTTC.

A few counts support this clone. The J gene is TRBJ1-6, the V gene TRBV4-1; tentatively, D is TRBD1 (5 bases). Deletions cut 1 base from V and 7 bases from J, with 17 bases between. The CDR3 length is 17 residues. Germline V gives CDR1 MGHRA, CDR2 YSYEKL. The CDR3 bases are TGCGCCAGCAGCCAAGCTTCAGGGAACAGTCGGAATTCACCCCTCCACTTT. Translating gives CASSQASGNSRNSPLHF.

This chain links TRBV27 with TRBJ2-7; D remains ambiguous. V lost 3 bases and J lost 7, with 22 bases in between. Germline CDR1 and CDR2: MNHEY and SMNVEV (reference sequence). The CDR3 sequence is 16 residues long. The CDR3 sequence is CASSLVPSGIPGEQYF. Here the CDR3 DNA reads TGTGCCAGCAGTTTGGTTCCCTCAGGTATTCCTGGGGAGCAGTACTTC.

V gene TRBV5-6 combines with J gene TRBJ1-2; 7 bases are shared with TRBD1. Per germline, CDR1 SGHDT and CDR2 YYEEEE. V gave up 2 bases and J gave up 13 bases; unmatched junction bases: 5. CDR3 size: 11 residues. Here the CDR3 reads CASSFRQGFTF. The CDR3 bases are TGTGCCAGCAGCTTTAGACAGGGTTTCACCTTC.

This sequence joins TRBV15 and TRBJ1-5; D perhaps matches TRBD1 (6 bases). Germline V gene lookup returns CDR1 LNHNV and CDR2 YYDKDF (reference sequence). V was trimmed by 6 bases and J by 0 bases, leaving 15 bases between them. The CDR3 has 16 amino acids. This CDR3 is CATRPGELNSNQPQHF. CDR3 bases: TGTGCCACCAGGCCAGGGGAGCTCAATAGCAATCAGCCCCAGCATTTT.

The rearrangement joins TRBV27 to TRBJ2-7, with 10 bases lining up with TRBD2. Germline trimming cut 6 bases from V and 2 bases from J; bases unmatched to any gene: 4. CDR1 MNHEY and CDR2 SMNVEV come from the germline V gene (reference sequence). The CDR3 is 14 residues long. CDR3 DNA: TGTGCCAGCAGGCTGCTAGCGGGAGCCTACGAGCAGTACTTC. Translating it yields CASRLLAGAYEQYF.

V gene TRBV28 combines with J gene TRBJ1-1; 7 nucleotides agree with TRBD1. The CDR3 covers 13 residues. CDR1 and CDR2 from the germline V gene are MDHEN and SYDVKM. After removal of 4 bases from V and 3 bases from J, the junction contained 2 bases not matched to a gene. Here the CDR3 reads CASSSTGDTEAFF. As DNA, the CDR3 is TGTGCCAGCAGTTCCACAGGGGACACTGAAGCTTTCTTT.

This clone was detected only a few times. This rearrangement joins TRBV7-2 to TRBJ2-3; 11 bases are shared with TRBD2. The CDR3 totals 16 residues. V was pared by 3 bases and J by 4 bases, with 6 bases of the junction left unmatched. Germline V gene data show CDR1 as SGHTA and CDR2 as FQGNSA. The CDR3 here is CASSFTSGSGADTQYF. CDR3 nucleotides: TGTGCCAGCAGCTTTACTAGCGGGAGTGGGGCAGATACGCAGTATTTT.

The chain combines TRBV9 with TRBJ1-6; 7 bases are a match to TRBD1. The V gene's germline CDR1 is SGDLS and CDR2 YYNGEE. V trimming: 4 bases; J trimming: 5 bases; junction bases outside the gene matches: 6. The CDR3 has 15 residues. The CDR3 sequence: CASSYQGENNSPLHF. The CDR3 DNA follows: TGTGCCAGCAGCTACCAGGGGGAAAATAATTCACCCCTCCACTTT.

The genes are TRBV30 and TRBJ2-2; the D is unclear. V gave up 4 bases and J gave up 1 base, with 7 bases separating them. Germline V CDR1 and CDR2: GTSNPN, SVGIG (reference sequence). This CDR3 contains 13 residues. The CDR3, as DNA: TGTGCCTGGACGACTGGGAACACCGGGGAGCTGTTTTTT. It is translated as CAWTTGNTGELFF.

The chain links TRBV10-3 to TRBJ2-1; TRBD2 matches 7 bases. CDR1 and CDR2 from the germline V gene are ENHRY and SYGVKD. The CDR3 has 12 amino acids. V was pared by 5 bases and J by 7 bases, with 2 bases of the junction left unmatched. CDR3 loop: CAISPGGNEQFF. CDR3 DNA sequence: TGTGCCATCAGTCCGGGAGGTAATGAGCAGTTCTTC.

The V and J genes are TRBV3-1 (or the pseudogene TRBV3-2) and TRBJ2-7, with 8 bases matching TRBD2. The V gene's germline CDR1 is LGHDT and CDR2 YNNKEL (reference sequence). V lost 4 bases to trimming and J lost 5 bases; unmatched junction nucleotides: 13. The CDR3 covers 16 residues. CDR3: CASSRLNSGRGDEQYF. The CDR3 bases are TGTGCCAGCAGCCGACTAAACAGCGGGAGAGGTGACGAGCAGTACTTC.

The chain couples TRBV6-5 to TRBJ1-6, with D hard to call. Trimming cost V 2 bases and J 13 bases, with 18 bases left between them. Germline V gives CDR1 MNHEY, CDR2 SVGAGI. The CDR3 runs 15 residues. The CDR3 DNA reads TGTGCCAGCAGTTACAACCCACCTCCTAGTGAGCCCCTCCACTTT. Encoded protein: CASSYNPPPSEPLHF.

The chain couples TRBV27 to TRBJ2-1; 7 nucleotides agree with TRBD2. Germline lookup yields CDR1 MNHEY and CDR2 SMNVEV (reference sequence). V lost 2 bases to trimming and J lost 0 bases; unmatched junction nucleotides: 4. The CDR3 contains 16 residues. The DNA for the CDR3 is TGTGCCAGCAGTTTAAGTTGGGACTACTCCTACAATGAGCAGTTCTTC. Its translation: CASSLSWDYSYNEQFF.

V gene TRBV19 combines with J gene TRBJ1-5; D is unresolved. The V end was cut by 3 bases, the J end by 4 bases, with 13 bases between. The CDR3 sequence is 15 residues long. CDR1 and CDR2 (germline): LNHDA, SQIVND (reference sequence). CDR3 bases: TGTGCCAGTAGTATTGAATCCGGGAGGAATCAGCCCCAGCATTTT. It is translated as CASSIESGRNQPQHF.

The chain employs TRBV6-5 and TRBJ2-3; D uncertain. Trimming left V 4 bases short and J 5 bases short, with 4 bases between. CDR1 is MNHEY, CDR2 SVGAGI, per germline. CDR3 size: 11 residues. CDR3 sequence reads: CASSFRDTQYF. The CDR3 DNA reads TGTGCCAGCAGTTTTAGAGATACGCAGTATTTT.

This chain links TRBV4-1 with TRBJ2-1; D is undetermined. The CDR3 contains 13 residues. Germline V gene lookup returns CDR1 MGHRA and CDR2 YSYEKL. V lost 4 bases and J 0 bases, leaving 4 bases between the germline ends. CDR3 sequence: CASSRSSYNEQFF. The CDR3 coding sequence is TGCGCCAGCAGCCGTAGCTCCTACAATGAGCAGTTCTTC.

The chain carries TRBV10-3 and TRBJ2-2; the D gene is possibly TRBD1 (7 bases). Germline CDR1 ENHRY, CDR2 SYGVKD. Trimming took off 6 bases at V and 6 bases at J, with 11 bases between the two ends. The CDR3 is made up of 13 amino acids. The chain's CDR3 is CAISDREAGELFF. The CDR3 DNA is TGTGCCATCAGCGACAGGGAGGCCGGGGAGCTGTTTTTT.

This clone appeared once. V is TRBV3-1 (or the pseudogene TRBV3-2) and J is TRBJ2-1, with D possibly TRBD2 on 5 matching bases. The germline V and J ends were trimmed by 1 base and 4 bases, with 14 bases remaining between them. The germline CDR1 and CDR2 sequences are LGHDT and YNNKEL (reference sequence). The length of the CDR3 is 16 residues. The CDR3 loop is CASSQGAGSVYNEQFF. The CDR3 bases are TGTGCCAGCAGCCAAGGAGCTGGGAGCGTTTACAATGAGCAGTTCTTC.

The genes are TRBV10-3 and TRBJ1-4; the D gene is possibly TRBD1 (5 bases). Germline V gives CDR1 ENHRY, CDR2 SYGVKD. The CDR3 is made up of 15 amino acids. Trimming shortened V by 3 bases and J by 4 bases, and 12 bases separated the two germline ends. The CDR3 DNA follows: TGTGCCATCAGTGAAATGGGGGGAGATAATGAAAAACTGTTTTTT. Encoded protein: CAISEMGGDNEKLFF.

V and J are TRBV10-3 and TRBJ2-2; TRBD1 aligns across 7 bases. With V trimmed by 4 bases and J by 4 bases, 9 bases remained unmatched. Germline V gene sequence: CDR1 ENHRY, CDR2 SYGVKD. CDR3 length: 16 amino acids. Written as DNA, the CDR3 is TGTGCCATCAGTGTGACCGGGACAGTCGGCACCGGGGAGCTGTTTTTT. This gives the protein CAISVTGTVGTGELFF.